The T cell receptor beta chain described here comes from a study of spatial heterogeneity in lung cancer. Study at large: Patients with untreated early-stage non-small cell lung cancer, numbering around 71, were the donors. When available, follow-up PBMC samples taken a median of around 2 years after resection were sequenced.

CDR3 length equals 11 residues. Per germline, CDR1 SQVTM and CDR2 ANQGSEA. With 7 bases removed from V and 5 bases from J, the gap between germline ends came to 10 bases. This clonotype was counted between two and nine times. TCRdb analysed the 5' RACE reads with MiXCR anew, one entry per CDR3 protein. Of 45,000 to 65,000 distinct CDR3 sequences listed, less than 9.5% were seen once; the top ten hold around 36%. The time point is: blood at routine non-recurrence follow-up after resection. Unsorted samples of tumor, nontumor lung or frozen PBMC had their whole RNA sequenced. The sequence derives from a female donor with early-stage non-small cell lung cancer. Sequencing was performed on PBMCs, taken at follow-up. This rearrangement joins TRBV29-1 to TRBJ2-3, with D perhaps TRBD1 (5 bases). Here the CDR3 reads CSAQTVDTQYF. DNA of the CDR3: TGCAGCGCCCAGACAGTAGATACGCAGTATTTT.